This TCR beta chain was found in a study of OX40 agonist ivuxolimab in advanced cancers. Study conclusions and caveats: The antigens recognized by the expanded peripheral T cells, that is their antigen specificity, were not determined. The mean number of expanded clones was higher in CD8+ T cells than in CD4+.

Deletions cut 0 bases from V and 8 bases from J, with 9 bases between. Germline loops: CDR1 SGDLS, CDR2 YYNGEE. This CDR3 spans 13 amino acids. As for this clone: Its antigen is not known.

Generated by immunoSEQ multiplex PCR, the TCRdb table keeps only in-frame clones and is missing some. The profile shows some 100,000 clones, 90% of them singletons. The TCR sequence derives from an adult with an advanced solid tumor such as melanoma, head and neck, liver or kidney cancer. The rearrangement links TRBV9 to TRBJ1-5, with D uncertain. The sequencing used CD4+ or CD8+ T cells sorted from blood, collected in a trial of the OX40 agonist ivuxolimab. DNA of the CDR3: TGTGCCAGCAGCGTAGGTGGGATGGAGCCCCAGCATTTT. It encodes CASSVGGMEPQHF.